The clone carrying this T cell receptor (beta chain) has at least ten counts. Antigen unknown. This specimen belongs to a study of blood T cells in healthy people across ages. Whole-study findings and limits: Compared with aged donors, long-lived donors showed fewer expanded clones, suggesting selection. Considered underestimates were the diversity estimates obtained from one million T cells.

Then a second PCR, running about 6 to 12 cycles, was carried out with a sample-barcoded 5' primer and a J-beta primer mix. TCRdb reprocessed the 5' RACE reads with MiXCR, giving one entry per CDR3 protein. The sample has hundreds of thousands of distinct CDR3 sequences; approximately 30% are singletons. This receptor was taken from a woman over 75 in good health. The sample taken for sequencing was blood.

Here the CDR3 reads CATTRGRETQYF. CDR3 nucleotides: TGTGCCACCACCCGGGGGCGGGAGACCCAGTACTTC. V and J are TRBV15 and TRBJ2-5, with D tentatively TRBD1 or TRBD2 (6 bases each). Per the germline V gene, CDR1 is LNHNV and CDR2 is YYDKDF (reference sequence). Trimming left V 7 bases short and J 5 bases short, with 11 bases between. The CDR3 spans 12 residues.